The 6 T cell receptor beta chains below all came from one sample that was sequenced in a study of PD-L1 blockade in urothelial cancer. Time point reported: pretreatment peripheral blood. Profiled with immunoSEQ multiplex PCR; TCRdb holds only in-frame clones, not every one. The sample comprises tens of thousands of clones, approximately 85% of which are singletons, and 15% to 19% rests with the top ten. Sequences were derived from PBMCs, sampled around atezolizumab (anti-PD-L1) treatment. Source of these receptors: a man between 65 and 85 years old with urothelial cancer.

The chain uses TRBV6-7 and TRBJ2-3; TRBD1 is a possible D gene (5 bases). TRBV6-7 is classed as an ORF, of uncertain function. This CDR3 is built from 10 residues. The CDR3 loop is CVVGHRYAYF. The CDR3 nucleotides are TGTGTCGTGGGGCACAGATACGCGTATTTT.

This clone was seen only a few times. The J gene is TRBJ1-4, the V gene TRBV2; 7 nucleotides match TRBD1. Trimming took 4 bases from V and 7 from J; bases not matched to a gene: 6. CDR3 length: 14 residues. The germline V gene encodes CDR1 SNHLY and CDR2 FYNNEI. CDR3 nucleotides: TGTGCCAGCAGTGCCCTCGGACAGGTTGAAAAACTGTTTTTT. Protein: CASSALGQVEKLFF.

The V call is TRBV19, the J call TRBJ1-5; possibly TRBD1 for D (6 bases). Germline V gene data show CDR1 as LNHDA and CDR2 as SQIVND (reference sequence). The CDR3 covers 15 residues. With 7 bases removed from V and 0 bases from J, the gap between germline ends came to 13 bases. The CDR3 DNA is TGTGCCAGTAAGTTACAGGGATATAGCAATCAGCCCCAGCATTTT. Its protein is CASKLQGYSNQPQHF.

This clone was detected ten times or more. The genes are TRBV12-5 and TRBJ2-7, with a possible D match to TRBD1 (5 bases). The CDR3 length is 12 residues. Germline assignment: CDR1 LGHNT and CDR2 FRNRAP. The V end was cut by 5 bases, the J end by 4 bases, with 9 bases between. CDR3 sequence: CASGPRTYEQYF. The DNA of the CDR3 is TGTGCTAGTGGTCCTCGGACATACGAGCAGTACTTC. The full variable domain, its missing parts supplied by reference TRBV12-5 and TRBJ2-7, is DARVTQTPRHKVTEMGQEVTMRCQPILGHNTVFWYRQTMMQGLELLAYFRNRAPLDDSGMPKDRFSAEMPDATLATLKIQPSEPRDSAVYFCASGPRTYEQYFGPGTRLTVT.

This chain connects TRBV5-1 to TRBJ2-1; 15 bases agree with TRBD2. V lost 3 bases and J lost 6; bases outside the gene matches: 10. The CDR3 is 18 residues long. Germline V gene sequence: CDR1 SGHRS, CDR2 YFSETQ. As DNA, the CDR3 is TGCGCCAGCAGCTCTATCCCGGGACTAGCGGGAGGAGGCAATGAGCAGTTCTTC. This sequence encodes CASSSIPGLAGGGNEQFF.

This chain links TRBV2 with TRBJ1-2; perhaps TRBD1 as D (5 bases). This CDR3 has 16 residues. V was shortened by 0 bases and J by 4 bases, with 15 bases between the two germline ends. Germline lookup yields CDR1 SNHLY and CDR2 FYNNEI. The DNA for the CDR3 is TGTGCCAGCAGTGAAGCGGGCCCCACAGGATCCTATGGCTACACCTTC. Its protein is CASSEAGPTGSYGYTF.